This T cell receptor (beta chain) is from a study of cytomegalovirus exposure and HLA in healthy donors. Study-level findings and limits: Overall, around 150 TCR beta chains were annotated as cytomegalovirus-associated.

This clone was seen a single time. The antigen is unknown. This PCR relied on a set of 60 Vbeta primers and 13 Jbeta primers. Original processing methods: Roughly 10 million shared chains were among around 80 million unique TCR beta chains counted in a later analysis. Here immunoSEQ multiplex PCR was the method, and the copy in TCRdb shows in-frame clones only, minus some. V, J and clone size were drawn from that table, and D and trimming were deduced from the DNA. The data hold roughly 150,000 clones, with nearly 80% observed a single time. Losses at the gene ends were 1 base for V and 6 bases for J; bases not matched to a gene: 3. The CDR3 covers 14 residues. Germline assignment: CDR1 SGHKS and CDR2 YYEKEE (reference sequence).

The source of this sequence is a woman between 35 and 50 years old in good health and CMV-seronegative. This chain uses TRBV5-5 with TRBJ1-2; 10 bases match TRBD1. The sample comprised PBMCs. In nucleotides, the CDR3 is TGTGCCAGCAGCTTGTTAGGGACAGGGGATGGCTACACCTTC. Its protein product is CASSLLGTGDGYTF.